This T cell receptor (beta chain) was observed in a study of beta chain features in type 1 diabetes. Study observations and caveats: TCRB CDR3s were moderately but significantly shorter in Type 1 diabetes patients in all four CD4+ subsets.

Sorting that relied on CD45RO/CCR7/CD25/CD127/CD95/CD27 yielded CD4+ naive, central memory, regulatory and stem cell-like memory cells. Regarding this clone: What it recognizes is unknown.

V was cut by 3 bases and J by 0 bases, with 17 bases left in between. This CDR3 spans 17 amino acids. In germline, CDR1 is MGHRA, CDR2 YSYEKL. TCRB transcripts that were expressed got sequenced, as all of the isolated RNA had been reverse transcribed. Sequencing was performed with immunoSEQ multiplex PCR; in TCRdb, only in-frame clones are kept and a portion is missing. Among hundreds of thousands of clones listed, under 15% were seen once. The chain links TRBV4-1 to TRBJ1-1; no definite D call. The sequenced sample consisted of naive CD4+ T cells from blood. This receptor was identified in a man aged 18 to 35 with type 1 diabetes. The DNA for the CDR3 is TGCGCCAGCAGCCAGCCCAAGGGAACGGAGATGAACACTGAAGCTTTCTTT. It codes for CASSQPKGTEMNTEAFF.